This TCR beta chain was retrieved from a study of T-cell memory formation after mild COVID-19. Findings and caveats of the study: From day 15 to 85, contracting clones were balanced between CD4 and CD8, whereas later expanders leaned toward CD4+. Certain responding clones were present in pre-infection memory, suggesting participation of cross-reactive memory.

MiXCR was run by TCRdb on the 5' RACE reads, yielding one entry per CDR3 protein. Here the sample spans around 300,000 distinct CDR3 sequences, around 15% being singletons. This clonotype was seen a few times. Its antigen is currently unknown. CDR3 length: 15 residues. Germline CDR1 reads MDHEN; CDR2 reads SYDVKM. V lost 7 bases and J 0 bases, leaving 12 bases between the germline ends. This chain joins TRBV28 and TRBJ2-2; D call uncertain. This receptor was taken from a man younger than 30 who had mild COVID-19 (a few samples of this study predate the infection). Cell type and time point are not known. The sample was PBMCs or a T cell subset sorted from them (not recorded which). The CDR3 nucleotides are TGTGCCAGCATACGAGCGCACACGAACACCGGGGAGCTGTTTTTT. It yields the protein CASIRAHTNTGELFF.